This note documents a single T cell receptor beta chain sequence. These data originate in a study of blood T cell repertoires in COVID-19. Looking at the study overall: The United States, Italy and Spain supplied acute and convalescent COVID-19 samples.

Source study methods: From reference gene primer amplification, estimates of nucleated cell counts were derived. Data came from immunoSEQ multiplex PCR; TCRdb stores just in-frame clones and leaves some out. D and trimming come from the DNA, and the V and J calls and clone size come from that table. In the table there are around 120,000 clones, around 90% of which are singletons. The CDR3 length is 14 residues. CDR1 and CDR2 from the germline V gene are SGHNT and YENEEA. V was trimmed by 3 bases and J by 1 base, leaving 9 bases between them. Sequenced material: peripheral blood. The V call is TRBV11-3, the J call TRBJ1-1; D remains unclear. The TCR was taken from a human donor in a cohort sampled during active COVID-19. CDR3 residues: CASSFGITNTEAFF. The CDR3 DNA reads as TGTGCCAGCAGCTTCGGGATTACGAACACTGAAGCTTTCTTT.